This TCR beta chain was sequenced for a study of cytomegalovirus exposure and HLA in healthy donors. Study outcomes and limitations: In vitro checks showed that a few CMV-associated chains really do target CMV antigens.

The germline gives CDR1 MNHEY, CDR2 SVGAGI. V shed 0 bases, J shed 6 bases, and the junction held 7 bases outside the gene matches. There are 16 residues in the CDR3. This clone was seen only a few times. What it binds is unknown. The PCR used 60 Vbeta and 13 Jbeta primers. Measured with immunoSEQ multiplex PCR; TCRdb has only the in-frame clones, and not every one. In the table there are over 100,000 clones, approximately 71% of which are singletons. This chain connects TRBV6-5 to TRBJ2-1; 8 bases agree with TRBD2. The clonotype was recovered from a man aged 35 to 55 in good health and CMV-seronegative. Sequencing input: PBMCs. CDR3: CASSYSTGGSGNEQFF. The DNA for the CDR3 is TGTGCCAGCAGTTACTCGACGGGGGGGTCCGGCAATGAGCAGTTCTTC.